This T cell receptor beta chain was retrieved from a study of Ad26.COV2.S vaccination and SARS-CoV-2 variants. Study findings and constraints: Post-vaccination breadth of spike-specific CD8+ and CD4+ T cell responses was reportedly substantial.

Comment on this clone: Its antigen is currently unknown.

The protocol was immunoSEQ multiplex PCR, while the TCRdb copy is restricted to in-frame clones and leaves out a portion. The data hold approximately 400,000 clones, with about 80% observed a single time. Treatment of the sample: some 20 received Ad26.COV2.S at low or high dose, single or two shots; about five received placebo; per-sample allocation not given. Specimen acquisition occurred on day 63 following the initial vaccine or placebo injection. This clonotype was sampled from a person between 18 and 65 years old who received the Ad26.COV2.S COVID-19 vaccine or a placebo. Sample: peripheral blood, taken in a trial of Ad26.COV2.S vaccine versus placebo.

This CDR3 reads CASSPDRAGGTQYF. CDR3 in DNA: TGTGCCAGCTCACCAGACAGGGCTGGGGGTACGCAGTATTTT. The chain recombines TRBV18 with TRBJ2-3; 7 nucleotides align to TRBD1. Trimming at V came to 2 bases and at J to 8 bases, leaving 7 bases not matched to a gene. Germline V gene data show CDR1 as KGHSH and CDR2 as LQKENI. The length of the CDR3 is 14 residues. Complete variable domain (other parts from reference TRBV18 and TRBJ2-3): NAGVMQNPRHLVRRRGQEARLRCSPMKGHSHVYWYRQLPEEGLKFMVYLQKENIIDESGMPKERFSAEFPKEGPSILRIQQVVRGDSAAYFCASSPDRAGGTQYFGPGTRLTVL.